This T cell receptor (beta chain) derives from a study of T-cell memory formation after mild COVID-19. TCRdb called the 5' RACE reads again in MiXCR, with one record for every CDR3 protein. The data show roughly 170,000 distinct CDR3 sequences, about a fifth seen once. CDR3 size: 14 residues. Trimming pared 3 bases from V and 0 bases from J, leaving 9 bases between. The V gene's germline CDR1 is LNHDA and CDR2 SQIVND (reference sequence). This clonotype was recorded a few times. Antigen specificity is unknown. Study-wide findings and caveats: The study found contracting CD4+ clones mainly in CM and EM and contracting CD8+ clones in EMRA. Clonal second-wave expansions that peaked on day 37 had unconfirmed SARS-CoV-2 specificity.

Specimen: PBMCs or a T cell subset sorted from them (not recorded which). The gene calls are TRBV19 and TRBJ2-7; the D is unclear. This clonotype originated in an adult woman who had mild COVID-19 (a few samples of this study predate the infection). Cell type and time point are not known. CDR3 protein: CASSIVGSSYEQYF. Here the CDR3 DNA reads TGTGCCAGTAGTATCGTCGGGTCCTCCTACGAGCAGTACTTC.